The present T cell receptor beta chain was sequenced within a study of blood T cell repertoires in COVID-19. As for the study in general: T cells, B-cell-depleted T cells, or PBMCs supplied cDNA or gDNA.

V gave up 5 bases and J gave up 0 bases, with 13 bases separating them. Germline CDR1 LNHDA, CDR2 SQIVND (reference sequence). The CDR3 spans 16 residues. Generated by immunoSEQ multiplex PCR, the TCRdb table keeps only in-frame clones and is missing some. The table shows about 99,000 clones, with roughly nine tenths occurring only once. Sample: peripheral blood. V is TRBV19 and J is TRBJ1-4; a possible D gene is TRBD1 (5 bases). The origin of this receptor is a woman aged 80 or older in a cohort sampled during active COVID-19. CDR3 residues: CASSQLGGATNEKLFF. The CDR3 DNA is TGTGCCAGTAGTCAGTTGGGGGGTGCAACTAATGAAAAACTGTTTTTT.